The clone carrying this T cell receptor beta chain ranks as large (0.1 to 1%). The target antigen is unknown. Some clones are missing from TCRdb's copy, which holds only in-frame ones; the method was immunoSEQ multiplex PCR. The table includes thousands of clones, approximately 40% detected once. Germline values: CDR1 SGDLS, CDR2 YYNGEE. The V and J ends lost 7 bases and 2 bases, in that order; junction bases with no gene match: 2. The CDR3 is 13 residues long. This entry is derived from a study of T cells in localized non-small cell lung cancer. Study outcomes and limitations: Detection in adjacent lung was observed for a median approximately 52 of the top 100 tumor clones.

Source: lung tumor tissue, taken before any cancer treatment. This chain joins TRBV9 and TRBJ2-2; 7 bases line up with TRBD1. The sequence derives from a woman aged 35-75 years with stage II squamous cell lung carcinoma. The CDR3 reads CASGDSNTGELFF. Written as DNA, the CDR3 is TGTGCCAGCGGGGACAGCAACACCGGGGAGCTGTTTTTT.